This T cell receptor (beta chain) was identified in a study of blood T cell repertoires in COVID-19. Sequenced by immunoSEQ multiplex PCR; TCRdb stores in-frame clones only, minus some. This sample has roughly 170,000 clones, with approximately 87% found just once. This CDR3 is built from 14 residues. Germline values: CDR1 MNHEY, CDR2 SVGEGT. V was shortened by 0 bases and J by 2 bases, with 6 bases between the two germline ends. Sequenced sample: peripheral blood. The chain employs TRBV6-2 or TRBV6-3 and TRBJ2-3; no definite D call. This TCR was sampled from a woman aged 18-29 years who had recovered from COVID-19. The CDR3 DNA is TGTGCCAGCAGTTACTCGAGCCCCACAGATACGCAGTATTTT. It is translated as CASSYSSPTDTQYF.